This TCR beta chain was documented in a study of cytomegalovirus exposure and HLA in healthy donors (dated 2017 in TCRdb). For context, the study as a whole: In an earlier analysis of approximately 500 of the donors, roughly 300 Gb of sequence data and 90 million to 120 million unique TCR beta sequences from about 190 million T cells were reported. An early release covering roughly 640 HLA-typed donors comprised about 300 gigabases of sequencing data and 85 million or so unique TCR sequences. Of the roughly 400 genotyped donors, roughly 76% were placed in the genetic ancestry cluster associated with self-reported Caucasian donors. The study was designed to test whether signatures of past pathogen exposure could be identified by cataloging public T cell receptors. The study profiled the T cell repertoires of hundreds of subjects by immunosequencing and related them to cytomegalovirus serostatus. Along with the approximately 650-subject first cohort, a separate validation cohort of over a hundred different subjects was used. To predict cytomegalovirus infection status, the study brought together high-throughput TCR immunosequencing, statistical association of individual TCRs with disease status, and machine learning. A later analysis re-examined previously published TCR beta repertoires from 500 to 700 donors and added high-resolution HLA genotyping to investigate patterns of TCR occurrence. The later analysis used no new phenotypic data to find candidate immune exposures, relying instead on TCR beta sequences and their occurrence across donors. In an earlier analysis of 500 to 650 of the donors, high-throughput TCR beta sequencing was used to judge whether each TCR beta V gene segment behaved as functional or pseudogenic. Donor age, sex, ethnicity and CMV serostatus were collected together with the repertoire data. A later genetic analysis took genome-wide SNP genotypes for about three fifths of the 666 donors and used that subset as a discovery cohort. All discovery cohort repertoires had been generated using a single sequencing platform. Both class I and class II loci were covered by HLA typing, at four-digit resolution. Typing coverage differed by locus: A, B, C, DRB1 and DQB1 were typed in roughly 620-630 donors, DQA1 in 522, DPA1 in around 600, and DPB1 in around 490. Because of strong linkage in the cohort, four to six DR-DQ haplotypes were treated as single units for association and clustering. Across 300 to 500 genotyped donors of the cohort, an average of 235,054 unique TCR beta nucleotide sequences per donor were sequenced, and 15% to 20% of those sequences were non-productive.

Findings and caveats that apply to the study as a whole: While some public TCRs were present in many individuals, most TCR sequences turned up only very rarely across donors. A cluster of highly shared sequence variants was judged likely to represent a technical artifact of the sequencing pipeline. According to a later analysis, most CMV-associated TCR beta chains appeared to be HLA-restricted, and the HLA associations seemed to be driven largely by CMV exposure. A later analysis found that HLA-associated TCR beta chains were more clonally expanded and had lower generation probabilities than equally common non-associated chains. According to a later analysis, parvovirus B19, influenza, CMV and Epstein-Barr virus appeared linked to several top co-occurrence clusters. It was suggested by the authors that the approach could potentially be generalized to other disease states and immunological phenotypes. Strong co-occurrence of HLA alleles, especially DR and DQ, made assigning TCR associations to individual alleles difficult. A later analysis associated 15,000 to 20,000 TCR beta sequences with specific HLA alleles at a false discovery rate of 0.05. Because HLA typing was missing for some donors at each locus, association tests included only the typed subset. For the cohort, immune exposure information was limited to CMV serostatus. This cohort had only TCR beta chains sequenced, and the lack of alpha or paired-chain data limited which features could be detected. Roughly 17 rarely observed V segments, including chromosome 9 orphons, were excluded from the earlier analysis of just under 600 of the donors because counts were too low. A total of about 150 TCR beta chains were listed by the study as associated with cytomegalovirus. Presence/absence analyses assumed roughly uniform sequencing depth across donors, an assumption that may not hold. Broadly in line with IMGT annotations, most TCR beta V segments showed up in productive rearrangements about 87% or about 30% of the time in an earlier analysis of several hundred of the donors. Three of the identified cytomegalovirus-associated TCR beta chains were confirmed in vitro to be specific for cytomegalovirus antigens. In a later analysis, TCR association rates were found to vary across HLA loci, with the most associated TCRs seen for DRB1 alleles and the fewest for HLA-C alleles. An association between a missense DCLRE1C variant and V-gene and J-gene trimming of TCR beta chains was found in a later genetic analysis and replicated in an independent cohort. Correlated functional status among segregating V segments might reflect linkage disequilibrium, but an unknown experimental factor could not be ruled out. A further reported finding was that TCR beta sequences accurately predicted the HLA-A and HLA-B alleles for most subjects in the first cohort. In both the original and validation cohorts, the classifier was reported to diagnose cytomegalovirus status with high specificity and sensitivity. Compared with the roughly 720-donor mean, donors in an Asian-associated ancestry cluster had fewer N-insertions in productive TCRs, according to a later genetic analysis.

In total, more than 500 healthy bone marrow donors made up the cohort. All cohort members were sampled while nominally healthy, although unrecorded immune exposures were likely present. The donor tested CMV seronegative, placing the donor among the approximately 360 seronegative members of the cohort. Every donor gave a peripheral blood sample, and the peripheral blood mononuclear cells from that sample were used for TCR beta sequencing. Genomic DNA was extracted from the blood cell samples with the Qiagen DNeasy Blood Extraction Kit. Library construction relied on the immunoSEQ multiplex PCR assay. A mixture of 60 forward primers for TCR Vbeta segments and 13 reverse primers for TCR Jbeta segments was used in the multiplex PCR. The CDR3 region of rearranged TCR beta genes was amplified from genomic DNA with a multiplex PCR assay. The Illumina HiSeq System was used to sequence the amplified TCR beta libraries as 87-base-pair reads. The paper's processing steps were these. A later analysis tallied roughly 78 million unique TCR beta chains across the approximately 670 repertoires, and approximately 9.9 million of those chains were shared by two or more donors. Raw reads were error-corrected and collapsed into unique sequences by a nearest-neighbor algorithm in which closely related sequences were merged to remove PCR and sequencing errors. CDR3 sequences were aligned to IMGT reference sequences to assign V, D and J gene segments. For a sequence to be retained, a match of at least six nucleotides was required to both a V gene segment and a J gene segment. A rearrangement counted as productive if the CDR3 had no stop codons and remained in frame with V and J, and every other rearrangement counted as non-productive. CDR3 was defined by IMGT convention, running from the second conserved V-encoded cysteine to the conserved J-encoded phenylalanine. Sequences without an unambiguous match to a single V gene segment were excluded from the earlier analysis of about 600 of the donors. In an earlier analysis of around 600 of the donors, V segments were called functional above 56.7% productive rearrangements and were called segregating when the between-donor standard deviation exceeded 5%. A statistical classification framework was built to diagnose cytomegalovirus status from the catalog of TCR beta chain sequences. A later analysis assigned V and J genes by comparing TCR nucleotide sequences with IMGT/GENE-DB human TR gene sequences. A later analysis assigned CDR3 sequences and most-parsimonious VDJ recombination scenarios with the TCRdist pipeline. In a later analysis, every TCR beta chain was defined by the combination of its CDR3 amino acid sequence and its V-gene family, and reads without a unique V-gene family were dropped. To address suspected cross-contamination and a sequencing artifact, a later analysis removed roughly 640 highly shared, low-generation-probability nucleotide sequences. In a later analysis, a clonal expansion index for each public chain was calculated from normalized within-repertoire ranks of inferred template counts. In a later analysis, generation probabilities were computed using a VDJ recombination model fitted to out-of-frame rearrangements, and the results were checked against IGoR. In a later analysis, hypergeometric tests were used to score TCR-TCR, TCR-HLA and TCR-CMV co-occurrence, with a repertoire-size bias correction applied to TCR pairs. To estimate false discovery rates, a later analysis permuted the HLA or CMV assignments 20 times. A later analysis grouped co-occurring TCRs with DBSCAN, adding TCRdist sequence similarity when clustering within HLA-allele-positive subsets. For co-occurrence clustering, repertoires with fewer than 30,000 or more than 120,000 public chains were excluded, along with about five repertoires with anomalous nucleotide sharing. Held by TCRdb, this immuneACCESS table contains in-frame sequences only and omits some clones. Under half of the omission traces to an unresolved V gene where checked; the cause of the rest is unknown. V, J and clone size reflect that table, while D and trimming were determined from the DNA. The sample data list some 140,000 clones, and 70% to 80% of these were observed just once. Of the sample, 2% to 2.5% falls within the top ten clones.

In regard to this clone: Its binding antigen is unknown. Qualities for individual bases were not recorded, and no much larger clone is one base off.

This sequence originates from a man aged 25 to 40 in good health and CMV-seronegative. Input material: PBMCs.

The CDR3: CASSDRDSLGGGYTF. The nucleotide sequence is TGTGCCAGCAGTGACCGGGACAGCCTCGGGGGTGGCTACACCTTC. The chain is made from TRBV2 and TRBJ1-2, with 7 central nucleotides matching TRBD1. The CDR3, cysteine through phenylalanine, is 15 amino acids long. The retained sequence is limited to the CDR3, 45 bases, with the frame set at the first base. CDR1 and CDR2, per the germline V gene, are SNHLY and FYNNEI. From V the trimming removes 3 bases and from J it removes 7 bases, while the gene matches leave 11 bases of the junction unaccounted for.